What follows describes a single T cell receptor beta chain. Terminally differentiated effector memory CD45RA+ cells were excluded by CCR7 positive selection of CD45RO-negative cells. Donors included only healthy HIV-negative adults lacking recent acute infections or vaccinations. V shed 4 bases and J shed 0 bases, with 13 bases lying between them. The germline gives CDR1 LGHNA, CDR2 YSLEER. CDR3 size: 15 residues. Data came from immunoSEQ multiplex PCR; TCRdb stores just in-frame clones and leaves some out. The sample carries about 2,100,000 clones, more than 85% recorded once. This sample is drawn from a study of shared clonotypes between healthy human individuals. Whole-study context: Per donor, CD8 memory used one plate, CD8 naive used two, CD4 memory used three and CD4 naive used three.

V is TRBV4-3 and J is TRBJ2-7; possible D gene TRBD2, 5 bases. Sequenced material: naive CD8+ T cells from PBMCs. The receptor comes from a man younger than 35 in good health. Some clones in this sample may be carry-over from other donors' samples. CDR3 in amino acids: CASSLRTGSSYEQYF. The CDR3 DNA reads as TGCGCCAGCAGCCTACGGACGGGGAGCTCCTACGAGCAGTACTTC.